The next 3 T cell receptor beta chains were all read from a single sample in a study of technical replicates of blood from several donors. Profiling relied on immunoSEQ multiplex PCR, and the TCRdb table lists in-frame clones only, not all of them. The sample includes roughly 87,000 clones, roughly nine tenths of them seen just once. Sequenced sample: T cells isolated from PBMCs. Receptor source: a human donor in good health.

The genes are TRBV2 and TRBJ2-2; tentatively, D is TRBD1 (5 bases). The ends were cut back, 8 bases at V and 4 bases at J, with 14 bases in the middle. The CDR3 is made up of 14 amino acids. Germline V gene data show CDR1 as SNHLY and CDR2 as FYNNEI. The DNA of the CDR3 is TGTGCCAGCGTGCCCCCAGGGTTCACCGGGGAGCTGTTTTTT. Protein sequence: CASVPPGFTGELFF.

The chain carries TRBV28 and TRBJ2-7; 8 nucleotides match TRBD1. With 5 bases clipped from V and 5 bases from J, the junction kept 11 bases outside the gene matches. Germline lookup yields CDR1 MDHEN and CDR2 SYDVKM. There are 15 residues in the CDR3. Here the CDR3 reads CASSGPDRVFNEQYF. The CDR3 DNA is TGTGCCAGCAGTGGTCCGGACAGGGTTTTTAACGAGCAGTACTTC.

The genes are TRBV19 and TRBJ2-7; TRBD2 matches at 8 bases. The V gene's germline CDR1 is LNHDA and CDR2 SQIVND (reference sequence). This CDR3 has 13 amino acids. J gave up 4 bases and V 3 bases, and 2 bases lay outside the gene matches. CDR3 sequence: CASSITGGYEQYF. In DNA form, the CDR3 reads TGTGCCAGTAGTATTACGGGGGGGTACGAGCAGTACTTC.